The 10 T cell receptor beta chains in this list originate from one sample, sequenced in a study of control samples from healthy donors and cancer patients. Assay used: immunoSEQ multiplex PCR; TCRdb lists only in-frame clones, some missing. The sample contains over 85,000 clones, just over 90% of which appear only once. The sample consisted of blood. The receptors stem from a woman aged 30 to 39 in good health.

V usage is TRBV28 and J usage is TRBJ1-2, with 11 bases that match TRBD1. This CDR3 has 16 amino acids. V shed 8 bases, J shed 3 bases, and the junction held 11 bases outside the gene matches. From germline, CDR1 is MDHEN and CDR2 SYDVKM. The CDR3 sequence is CASGQLGDRGYYGYTF. The CDR3 nucleotides read TGTGCCAGCGGTCAACTAGGGGACAGGGGGTACTATGGCTACACCTTC.

The chain has TRBV24-1 and TRBJ2-1, with 8 bases identical to TRBD1. This CDR3 has 16 residues. The germline V gene encodes CDR1 KGHDR and CDR2 SFDVKD. The ends lost 3 bases at V and 1 base at J; junction bases unmatched: 4. In DNA form, the CDR3 reads TGTGCCACCAGTGATACAGGGGGTAAGTCCTACAATGAGCAGTTCTTC. It codes for CATSDTGGKSYNEQFF.

The chain joins TRBV6-4 to TRBJ2-3; TRBD2 agrees at 10 bases. Germline V lookup: CDR1 MRHNA, CDR2 SNTAGT. V was clipped by 9 bases and J by 5 bases; unmatched bases: 14. The CDR3 runs 16 residues. CDR3 coding DNA: TGTGCCAGTCGGCCCCTAGCGGGAGCTGGAGGAGATACGCAGTATTTT. It is translated as CASRPLAGAGGDTQYF.

The CDR3 nucleotides read TGTGCCAGTAGTAAACACCTGAACACTGAAGCTTTCTTT. Its protein product is CASSKHLNTEAFF. This chain joins TRBV19 and TRBJ1-1; D ambiguous. The CDR3 totals 13 residues. The V end was cut by 4 bases, the J end by 0 bases, with 6 bases between. Germline V gene data show CDR1 as LNHDA and CDR2 as SQIVND (reference sequence).

This sequence joins TRBV12-2 and TRBJ2-3; TRBD2, the D gene given by the table, was not confirmed from the DNA. TRBV12-2 is designated a pseudogene. This CDR3 contains 17 residues. The CDR3 sequence is CASRLEAASGPHVTQYF. DNA for the CDR3: TGTGCAAGTCGCTTAGAAGCGGCTAGCGGACCCCACGTTACGCAGTATTTT.

The chain carries TRBV5-1 and TRBJ2-3; TRBD2 might be the D (6 bases). Germline CDR1 and CDR2: SGHRS and YFSETQ. The length of the CDR3 is 16 residues. Trimming cost V 4 bases and J 1 base, with 16 bases left between them. CDR3 loop: CASSPPGGGGTDTQYF. Written as DNA, the CDR3 is TGCGCCAGCAGCCCGCCCGGGGGTGGGGGCACAGATACGCAGTATTTT. The variable domain in full, completed from reference TRBV5-1 and TRBJ2-3, reads KAGVTQTPRYLIKTRGQQVTLSCSPISGHRSVSWYQQTPGQGLQFLFEYFSETQRNKGNFPGRFSGRQFSNSRSEMNVSTLELGDSALYLCASSPPGGGGTDTQYFGPGTRLTVL.

The V call is TRBV5-4, the J call TRBJ1-1; D gene uncertain. The CDR3 covers 12 residues. The V gene lost 0 bases and the J gene lost 0 bases, with 0 bases spanning the gap. Germline V gene sequence: CDR1 SGHNT, CDR2 YYREEE (reference sequence). The CDR3 region has the DNA TGTGCCAGCAGCTTGGTGAACACTGAAGCTTTCTTT. This sequence encodes CASSLVNTEAFF.

The chain uses TRBV7-9 and TRBJ1-1, with 7 bases identical to TRBD1. This CDR3 comprises 14 residues. From germline, CDR1 is SEHNR and CDR2 FQNEAQ (reference sequence). J lost 4 bases, V lost 2 bases, and 4 bases had no gene match. CDR3 residues: CASSLQGVGTEAFF. The CDR3 bases are TGTGCCAGCAGCTTACAGGGGGTAGGCACTGAAGCTTTCTTT.

The chain links TRBV19 to TRBJ2-2; the D is unclear. Germline CDR1 LNHDA, CDR2 SQIVND (reference sequence). V shed 5 bases and J shed 2 bases, with 9 bases lying between them. The CDR3 consists of 14 residues. DNA of the CDR3: TGTGCCAGTAGTCCCACATATAACACCGGGGAGCTGTTTTTT. This codes for CASSPTYNTGELFF.

The chain employs TRBV10-3 and TRBJ2-3; possibly TRBD1 for D (6 bases). This CDR3 is built from 13 residues. Deletions cut 7 bases from V and 2 bases from J, with 10 bases between. Germline lookup yields CDR1 ENHRY and CDR2 SYGVKD. Here the CDR3 DNA reads TGTGCCATCAATCAGGGGTCCACAGATACGCAGTATTTT. It codes for CAINQGSTDTQYF.